This TCR beta chain was retrieved from a study of shared clonotypes between healthy human individuals. The CDR3 is 14 amino acids. Germline values: CDR1 SGDLS, CDR2 YYNGEE. V lost 3 bases to trimming and J lost 8 bases, with 15 bases between them. Sequenced by immunoSEQ multiplex PCR; TCRdb stores in-frame clones only, minus some. This table has roughly 2.4 million clones, 90% to 96% appearing once. This clonotype was sampled from a man aged 18-30 years in good health. The sample comprised naive CD4+ T cells sorted from blood. Subset defined: CD45RA+ positively selected. The V gene is TRBV9, the J gene TRBJ2-1; TRBD2 is a possible D gene (5 bases). For the CDR3, the DNA is TGTGCCAGCAGCGGTCTCCGCGGGCGTGATGAGCAGTTCTTC. Residues: CASSGLRGRDEQFF.